This entry describes one T cell receptor (beta chain). Antigen specificity is unknown. The sample belongs to a study of T-cell memory formation after mild COVID-19. About the study: TCR clusters were mostly confined to one donor each.

Using its own MiXCR run on the 5' RACE reads, TCRdb lists one record per CDR3 protein. The sample has around 390,000 distinct CDR3 sequences; roughly 15% are singletons. V was trimmed by 4 bases and J by 8 bases, leaving 20 bases between them. The germline V gene has CDR1 DFQATT and CDR2 SNEGSKA (reference sequence). This CDR3 region has 14 residues. Study findings and constraints: A second wave of clones peaked on day 37, and their SARS-CoV-2 specificity went unconfirmed. Contracting CD8+ clones were enriched in EMRA, CD4+ mainly in CM and EM.

The source material was PBMCs or a T cell subset sorted from them (not recorded which). This sequence joins TRBV20-1 and TRBJ1-2; TRBD1 is a possible D gene (6 bases). The origin of this receptor is a man between 18 and 29 years old who had mild COVID-19 (a few samples of this study predate the infection). Cell type and time point are not known. Written as DNA, the CDR3 is TGCAGTGCTAATGGGGGCCCCGCGGGCATCGGCTACACCTTC. Translated, it gives CSANGGPAGIGYTF.